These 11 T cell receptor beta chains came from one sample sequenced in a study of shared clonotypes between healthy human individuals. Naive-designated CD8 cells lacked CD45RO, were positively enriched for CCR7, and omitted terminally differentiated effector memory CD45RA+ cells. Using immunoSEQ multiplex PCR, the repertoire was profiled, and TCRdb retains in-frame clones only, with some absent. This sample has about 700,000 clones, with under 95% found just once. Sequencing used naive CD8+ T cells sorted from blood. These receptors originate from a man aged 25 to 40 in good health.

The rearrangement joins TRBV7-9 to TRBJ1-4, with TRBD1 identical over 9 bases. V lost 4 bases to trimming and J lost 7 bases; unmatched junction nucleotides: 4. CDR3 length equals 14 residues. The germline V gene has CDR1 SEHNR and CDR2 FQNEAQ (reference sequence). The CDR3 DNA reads TGTGCCAGCAGCTCCCGGGACAGGGCTGAAAAACTGTTTTTT. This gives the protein CASSSRDRAEKLFF.

The CDR3 sequence is CASIETSGSLYDTQYF. Written as DNA, the CDR3 is TGTGCCAGCATCGAGACTAGCGGGAGTCTTTATGATACGCAGTATTTT. The rearrangement joins TRBV27 to TRBJ2-3; 12 bases line up with TRBD2. Germline V gene sequence: CDR1 MNHEY, CDR2 SMNVEV (reference sequence). V dropped 7 bases and J dropped 6; count of bases not matched to a gene: 11. The CDR3 is 16 amino acids.

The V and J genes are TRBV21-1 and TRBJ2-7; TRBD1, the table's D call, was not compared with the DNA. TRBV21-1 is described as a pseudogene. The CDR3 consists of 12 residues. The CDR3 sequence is CAGQGPSYEQYF. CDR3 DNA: TGTGCAGGACAGGGGCCATCCTACGAGCAGTACTTC.

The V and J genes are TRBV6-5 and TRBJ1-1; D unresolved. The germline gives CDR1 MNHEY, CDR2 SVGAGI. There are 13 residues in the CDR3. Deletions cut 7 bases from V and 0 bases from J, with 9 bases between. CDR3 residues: CASKQRLNTEAFF. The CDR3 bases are TGTGCCAGCAAACAGCGTTTGAACACTGAAGCTTTCTTT.

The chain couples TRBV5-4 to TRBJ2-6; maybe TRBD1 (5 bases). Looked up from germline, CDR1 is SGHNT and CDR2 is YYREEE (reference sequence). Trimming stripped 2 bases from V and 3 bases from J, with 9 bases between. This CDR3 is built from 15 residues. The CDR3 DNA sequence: TGTGCCAGCAGCTTTTTAGGGGTTGGGGCCAACGTCCTGACTTTC. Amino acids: CASSFLGVGANVLTF.

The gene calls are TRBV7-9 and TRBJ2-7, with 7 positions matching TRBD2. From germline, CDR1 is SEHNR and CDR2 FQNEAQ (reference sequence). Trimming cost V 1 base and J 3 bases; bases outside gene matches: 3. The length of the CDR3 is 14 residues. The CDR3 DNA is TGTGCCAGCAGCTTAGGCGGGAGTGTCTACGAGCAGTACTTC. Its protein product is CASSLGGSVYEQYF.

CDR3 bases: TGTGCCAGTAGTAAATCTGGTTATAGCAATCAGCCCCAGCATTTT. Amino acid sequence: CASSKSGYSNQPQHF. V usage is TRBV19 and J usage is TRBJ1-5; no clear D gene. Trimming cost V 4 bases and J 0 bases, with 10 bases left between them. The CDR3 sequence is 15 residues long. Germline V gene sequence: CDR1 LNHDA, CDR2 SQIVND (reference sequence).

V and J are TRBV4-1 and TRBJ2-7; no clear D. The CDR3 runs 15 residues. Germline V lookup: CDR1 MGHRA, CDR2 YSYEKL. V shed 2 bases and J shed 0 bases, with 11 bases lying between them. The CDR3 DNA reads TGCGCCAGCAGCCAACCGGGCCTAAGCTCCTACGAGCAGTACTTC. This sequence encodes CASSQPGLSSYEQYF.

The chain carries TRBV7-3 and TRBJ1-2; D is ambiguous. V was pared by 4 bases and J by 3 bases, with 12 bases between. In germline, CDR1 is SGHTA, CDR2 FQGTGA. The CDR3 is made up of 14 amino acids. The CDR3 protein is CASSSGVGDYGYTF. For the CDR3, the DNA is TGTGCCAGCAGCTCCGGGGTCGGAGACTATGGCTACACCTTC.

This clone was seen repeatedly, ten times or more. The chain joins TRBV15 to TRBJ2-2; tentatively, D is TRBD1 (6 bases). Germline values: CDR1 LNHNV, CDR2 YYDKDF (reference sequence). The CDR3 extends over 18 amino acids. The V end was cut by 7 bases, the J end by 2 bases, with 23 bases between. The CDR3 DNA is TGTGCCACCAAGGCTGGGGGCAGCGCCCAAGAAAACACCGGGGAGCTGTTTTTT. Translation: CATKAGGSAQENTGELFF. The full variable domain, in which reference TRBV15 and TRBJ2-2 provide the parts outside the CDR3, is DAMVIQNPRYQVTQFGKPVTLSCSQTLNHNVMYWYQQKSSQAPKLLFHYYDKDFNNEADTPDNFQSRRPNTSFCFLDIRSPGLGDTAMYLCATKAGGSAQENTGELFFGEGSRLTVL.

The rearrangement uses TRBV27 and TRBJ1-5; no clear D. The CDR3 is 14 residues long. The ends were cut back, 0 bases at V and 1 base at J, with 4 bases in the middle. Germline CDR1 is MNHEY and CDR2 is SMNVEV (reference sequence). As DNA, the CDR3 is TGTGCCAGCAGTTTATCGATGAGCAATCAGCCCCAGCATTTT. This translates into CASSLSMSNQPQHF.